Below, one TCR beta chain is given with its context. These data belong to a study of blood T cell repertoires in COVID-19. Study background: Samples of COVID-19 (acute and convalescent) were obtained from the United States, Italy and Spain. The cDNA or gDNA used as material had been derived from T cells, B-cell-depleted T cells, or PBMCs.

Per the original methods: The authors estimated nucleated cell counts from reference gene primer amplification. Libraries were prepared by immunoSEQ multiplex PCR; TCRdb keeps only in-frame clonotypes and omits some of them. V and J calls and clone size come straight from that table; D and trimming were deduced from the DNA. The sample has 100,000 to 150,000 clones; 85% are singletons. CDR1 SGHTA and CDR2 FQGNSA come from the germline V gene. After removal of 5 bases from V and 5 bases from J, the junction contained 6 bases not matched to a gene. CDR3 length: 14 amino acids. The Seattle patients, enrolled during active infection, were followed longitudinally.

Material: peripheral blood. This sequence originates from an elderly woman with COVID-19, enrolled during active disease. The chain employs TRBV7-2 and TRBJ2-1, with 7 bases matching TRBD1. The CDR3 sequence is CASSPGQENNEQFF. The DNA of the CDR3 is TGTGCCAGCAGCCCAGGACAGGAGAACAATGAGCAGTTCTTC.